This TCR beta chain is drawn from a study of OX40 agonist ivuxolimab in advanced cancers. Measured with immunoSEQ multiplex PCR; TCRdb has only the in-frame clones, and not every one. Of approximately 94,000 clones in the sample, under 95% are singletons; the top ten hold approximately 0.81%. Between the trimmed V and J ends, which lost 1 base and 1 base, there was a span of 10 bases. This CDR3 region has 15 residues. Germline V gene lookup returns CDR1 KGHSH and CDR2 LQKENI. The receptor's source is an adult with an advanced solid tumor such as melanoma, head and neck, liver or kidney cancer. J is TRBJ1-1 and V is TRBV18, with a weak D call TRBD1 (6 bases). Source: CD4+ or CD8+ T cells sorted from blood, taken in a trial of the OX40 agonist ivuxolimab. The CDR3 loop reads CASSPRGAENTEAFF. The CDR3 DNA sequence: TGTGCCAGCTCACCACGGGGGGCGGAGAACACTGAAGCTTTCTTT.